Below, 29 T cell receptor beta chains from the same sample are listed, as sequenced in a study of metastatic and nonmetastatic thyroid tumors. Each patient went into thyroid surgery without having received any treatment. MiXCR reprocessed the PCR reads for TCRdb. The table records some 20,000 clones, around a fifth of them present only once. The sequencing input was tumor tissue. These receptor sequences come from a female donor with papillary thyroid cancer or a benign thyroid nodule (not recorded which). Some clones in this sample may be carry-over from other donors' samples.

This clone is termed medium-sized. This rearrangement joins TRBV5-7 to TRBJ2-1; 8 bases agree with TRBD2. TRBV5-7 is classed as an ORF, of uncertain function. With 0 bases clipped from V and 7 bases from J, the junction kept 6 bases outside the gene matches. The CDR3 runs 15 residues. Here the CDR3 reads CASSLGSGKKNEQFF. In nucleotides, the CDR3 is TGTGCCAGCAGCTTGGGTAGCGGGAAAAAAAATGAGCAGTTCTTC.

The chain uses TRBV6-1 and TRBJ1-5; 8 bases fit TRBD1. This CDR3 comprises 16 residues. With 2 bases clipped from V and 9 bases from J, the junction kept 12 bases outside the gene matches. CDR1 and CDR2 (germline): MNHNS, SASEGT. The CDR3 loop is CASSEIMPQGAGPQHF. The CDR3 DNA reads as TGTGCCAGCAGTGAAATAATGCCTCAGGGGGCCGGGCCCCAGCATTTT.

This clone has at least ten counts. This chain uses TRBV3-1 with TRBJ1-2, with D perhaps TRBD1 (5 bases). The CDR3 spans 17 residues. The germline CDR1 and CDR2 sequences are LGHDT and YNNKEL (reference sequence). Trimming removed 1 base from V and 8 bases from J, with 23 bases in between. The CDR3 DNA is TGTGCCAGCAGCCAAGGTCTCTCAGGCCGGGGCAGTACCGGCTACACCTTC. Amino acids: CASSQGLSGRGSTGYTF.

This clone is medium-sized (0.01 to 0.1%) within its sample. The chain joins TRBV11-2 to TRBJ2-7; 8 bases map to TRBD1. Germline trimming cut 5 bases from V and 5 bases from J; bases unmatched to any gene: 11. CDR1 is SGHAT and CDR2 is FQNNGV in the germline V gene. The CDR3 covers 15 residues. CDR3 amino acids: CASSTPGQEVDEQYF. CDR3 sequence (DNA): TGTGCCAGCAGCACCCCGGGACAGGAGGTGGACGAGCAGTACTTC.

This sequence joins TRBV3-1 and TRBJ2-5; no clear D. Trimming took off 6 bases at V and 5 bases at J, with 19 bases between the two ends. The CDR3 is 15 amino acids. Germline CDR1 and CDR2: LGHDT and YNNKEL (reference sequence). This CDR3 reads CASSRADGEVETQYF. CDR3 nucleotide sequence: TGTGCCAGCAGTCGGGCTGACGGCGAAGTGGAGACCCAGTACTTC.

As for this clone: The conserved final phenylalanine or tryptophan is absent from the CDR3, which likely points to a read error. This chain connects TRBV12-3 or TRBV12-4 to TRBJ1-2, with no clear D. There are 13 residues in the CDR3. Trimming removed 6 bases at V and 4 bases at J, with 12 bases between. The CDR3 nucleotides are TGTGCCAGCAGCCCGGACGATACCTATGGCTACACCCTC. Protein: CASSPDDTYGYTL.

This clone was detected only once. The rearrangement links TRBV20-1 to TRBJ2-7; D is undetermined. Trimming took 3 bases from V and 2 from J, leaving 8 bases between them. There are 12 residues in the CDR3. Germline lookup yields CDR1 DFQATT and CDR2 SNEGSKA (reference sequence). CDR3 sequence (DNA): TGCAGTGCTAGGGGGATCACCTACGAGCAGTACTTC. Translating gives CSARGITYEQYF.

The sample holds many counts of this clone. This chain links TRBV13 with TRBJ1-1; D remains unclear. The CDR3 loop spans 15 amino acids. The germline V gene encodes CDR1 PRHDT and CDR2 FYEKMQ (reference sequence). V was cut by 2 bases and J by 3 bases, with 13 bases left in between. The CDR3 is CASSLMWTEYTEAFF. In DNA form, the CDR3 reads TGTGCCAGCAGCTTAATGTGGACGGAATACACTGAAGCTTTCTTT.

A remark on this clone: This may arise from a read error, as a much more abundant clone is one base away. The chain is built from TRBV11-2 and TRBJ2-7; D is uncertain. The germline V gene has CDR1 SGHAT and CDR2 FQNNGV. The V gene lost 0 bases and the J gene lost 5 bases, with 11 bases spanning the gap. The CDR3 extends over 14 amino acids. CDR3 nucleotide sequence: TGTGCCAGCAGCTTAGAAAGCCTCGGAGACGAGCAGTACTTC. This translates into CASSLESLGDEQYF. Combining the CDR3 with reference TRBV11-2 and TRBJ2-7 gives the whole variable domain EAGVAQSPRYKIIEKRQSVAFWCNPISGHATLYWYQQILGQGPKLLIQFQNNGVVDDSQLPKDRFSAERLKGVDSTLKIQPAKLEDSAVYLCASSLESLGDEQYFGPGTRLTVT.

This clone was counted ten times or more. Other DNA sequences from this sample encode an identical CDR3 as well. The chain has TRBV3-1 and TRBJ1-6; D perhaps matches TRBD1 (6 bases). Trimming removed 8 bases from V and 10 bases from J, with 18 bases in between. This CDR3 is 14 amino acids long. Germline lookup yields CDR1 LGHDT and CDR2 YNNKEL (reference sequence). The CDR3 nucleotides read TGTGCCAGCCGTCGGGGGACATTAGAATCACCCCTCCACTTT. Amino acids: CASRRGTLESPLHF.

This clone has more than one count but fewer than ten. The chain joins TRBV12-3 or TRBV12-4 to TRBJ2-7, with D perhaps matching TRBD2 (5 bases). Trimming pared 9 bases from V and 5 bases from J, leaving 20 bases between. The CDR3 has 14 residues. CDR3: CASNPRGAPDEQYF. CDR3 DNA: TGTGCCAGTAACCCCCGGGGTGCTCCTGACGAGCAGTACTTC.

A word on this clone: A read error may produce the germline difference seen at one junction end. This chain joins TRBV12-3 or TRBV12-4 and TRBJ1-1; D unresolved. CDR3 length: 13 residues. The CDR3 reads CASSISLHTEALF. The CDR3, as DNA: TGTGCCAGCAGTATTTCATTGCACACTGAAGCCTTATTT.

This clone is categorized as medium-sized. The chain links TRBV4-1 to TRBJ2-6, with 10 bases aligning to TRBD1. This CDR3 region has 18 residues. Trimming removed 3 bases from V and 1 base from J; junction bases left unmatched: 6. CDR1 and CDR2 (germline): MGHRA, YSYEKL. CDR3 amino acids: CASSHSTGGVSGANVLTF. DNA for the CDR3: TGCGCCAGCAGCCATTCGACAGGGGGCGTATCTGGGGCCAACGTCCTGACTTTC.

The chain is built from TRBV5-1 and TRBJ1-1; possibly TRBD1 for D (6 bases). Germline CDR1 reads SGHRS; CDR2 reads YFSETQ. V was pared by 4 bases and J by 8 bases, with 21 bases between. CDR3 length equals 15 residues. CDR3 nucleotides: TGCGCCAGCAGCGGACGGGGGCCGAGGAATTCGGAAGCTTTCTTT. As protein: CASSGRGPRNSEAFF.

There are a few counts of this clone. The rearrangement uses TRBV28 and TRBJ2-7; 8 bases match TRBD1. Germline V gene data show CDR1 as MDHEN and CDR2 as SYDVKM. The CDR3 is 13 residues long. V was clipped by 8 bases and J by 2 bases; unmatched bases: 5. As DNA, the CDR3 is TGTGCCAGCTCGGGGACAGGAGCCTACGAGCAGTACTTC. Translating it yields CASSGTGAYEQYF.

This clone appeared many times. The chain couples TRBV2 to TRBJ1-4; D is uncertain. CDR1 is SNHLY, CDR2 FYNNEI, per germline. V lost 10 bases and J 5 bases, leaving 14 bases between the germline ends. The CDR3 runs to 13 residues. CDR3 nucleotides: TGTGCCACACAGCCAGAAGGAAATGAAAAACTGTTTTTT. This encodes CATQPEGNEKLFF. The full variable domain, its missing parts supplied by reference TRBV2 and TRBJ1-4, is EPEVTQTPSHQVTQMGQEVILRCVPISNHLYFYWYRQILGQKVEFLVSFYNNEISEKSEIFDDQFSVERPDGSNFTLKIRSTKLEDSAMYFCATQPEGNEKLFFGSGTQLSVL.

The V gene is TRBV20-1, the J gene TRBJ2-3; D is possibly TRBD2 (5 bases). The CDR3 is 15 residues long. The V end lost 2 bases, the J end lost 6 bases, and 18 bases lay between the germline ends. Germline CDR1 is DFQATT and CDR2 is SNEGSKA (reference sequence). CDR3 nucleotide sequence: TGCAGTGCTAGACAATCCCGCGGGTCGGTGGATACGCAGTATTTT. Translated: CSARQSRGSVDTQYF.

In this sample, this clone turned up a few times. This sequence joins TRBV20-1 and TRBJ1-5, with 10 nucleotides matching TRBD1. After removal of 5 bases from V and 3 bases from J, the junction contained 13 bases not matched to a gene. Germline V gives CDR1 DFQATT, CDR2 SNEGSKA (reference sequence). There are 17 residues in the CDR3. The CDR3 is CSAGGTGVENYNQPQHF. CDR3 coding DNA: TGCAGTGCTGGAGGGACAGGGGTCGAGAATTACAATCAGCCCCAGCATTTT.

The gene calls are TRBV7-2 and TRBJ1-1; D perhaps matches TRBD1 (6 bases). The V gene lost 0 bases and the J gene lost 7 bases, with 21 bases spanning the gap. CDR3 length: 17 amino acids. Looked up from germline, CDR1 is SGHTA and CDR2 is FQGNSA. CDR3 coding DNA: TGTGCCAGCAGCTTAGCTCGCCATGGGGGGGGGCGCCTTGAAGCTTTCTTT. Translation gives CASSLARHGGGRLEAFF.

The chain carries TRBV28 and TRBJ1-4, with D perhaps matching TRBD1 (5 bases). V shed 5 bases and J shed 0 bases, with 13 bases lying between them. This CDR3 has 16 residues. CDR1 is MDHEN, CDR2 SYDVKM, per germline. In DNA, the CDR3 is TGTGCCAGCAGTGGGGGTGGTGCCGCAACTAATGAAAAACTGTTTTTT. It is translated as CASSGGGAATNEKLFF.

Ten or more counts support this clone. CDR3 nucleotide sequence: TGTGCCAGCAGGGGACAGGAGAGTCAGCCCCAGCATTTT. Encoded protein: CASRGQESQPQHF. The rearrangement joins TRBV28 to TRBJ1-5, with 8 bases identical to TRBD1. The CDR3 is made up of 13 amino acids. The trim removed 6 bases at V and 6 bases at J, leaving 4 bases unmatched. CDR1 is MDHEN and CDR2 is SYDVKM in the germline V gene.

The V and J genes are TRBV11-2 and TRBJ2-3; maybe TRBD2 (6 bases). The germline CDR1 and CDR2 sequences are SGHAT and FQNNGV. The length of the CDR3 is 13 residues. Trimming removed 5 bases from V and 10 bases from J, with 16 bases in between. CDR3 protein: CASSREVGGSQYF. In DNA, the CDR3 is TGTGCCAGCAGCCGAGAGGTTGGAGGGTCGCAGTATTTT.

The table lists this clone with a few counts. The chain is built from TRBV6-2 or TRBV6-3 and TRBJ2-3; weak D call: TRBD2 (6 bases). Germline values: CDR1 MNHEY, CDR2 SVGEGT. Trimming left V 4 bases short and J 0 bases short, with 8 bases between. The CDR3 has 14 residues. CDR3 loop: CASSLGTSTDTQYF. The CDR3 DNA reads TGTGCCAGCAGTTTAGGGACTAGCACAGATACGCAGTATTTT.

A note on this clone: Relative to the germline gene, one junction end is altered; a read error may explain this. This sequence joins TRBV7-4 and TRBJ2-7; 7 bases map to TRBD1. The CDR3 runs 20 residues. The germline gives CDR1 SGHVT, CDR2 SQSDAQ. The CDR3 bases are TGTGCCAGCAGAGTACCCCTTCGACAGGGACGAAAAAGGAGCTCCTACGAGCGGTACTTC. It encodes CASRVPLRQGRKRSSYERYF. The full variable domain, its missing parts supplied by reference TRBV7-4 and TRBJ2-7, is GAGVSQSPRYKVAKRGRDVALRCDSISGHVTLYWYRQTLGQGSEVLTYSQSDAQRDKSGRPSGRFSAERPERSVSTLKIQRTEQGDSAVYLCASRVPLRQGRKRSSYERYFGPGTRLTVT.

There are a few counts of this clone. The chain couples TRBV27 to TRBJ2-2; 9 nucleotides match TRBD1. CDR1 MNHEY and CDR2 SMNVEV come from the germline V gene (reference sequence). With V trimmed by 4 bases and J by 6 bases, 6 bases remained unmatched. The CDR3 totals 15 residues. This chain's CDR3 is CASSSRDRVPGELFF. The CDR3 region has the DNA TGTGCCAGCAGTTCCCGGGACAGGGTCCCCGGGGAGCTGTTTTTT.

The rearrangement joins TRBV20-1 to TRBJ2-1; D is possibly TRBD1 or TRBD2 (5 bases each). Looked up from germline, CDR1 is DFQATT and CDR2 is SNEGSKA (reference sequence). The CDR3 is made up of 15 amino acids. V lost 3 bases and J 5 bases, leaving 17 bases between the germline ends. The CDR3 sequence is CSASNPMRGNNEQFF. Here the CDR3 DNA reads TGCAGTGCTAGTAATCCGATGAGGGGCAACAATGAGCAGTTCTTC.

The V gene is TRBV20-1, the J gene TRBJ2-1; 10 bases are shared with TRBD2. Germline CDR1 reads DFQATT; CDR2 reads SNEGSKA (reference sequence). The CDR3 is made up of 18 amino acids. J gave up 6 bases and V 3 bases, and 17 bases lay outside the gene matches. The CDR3 is CSARGSNGLAGVPNEQFF. In DNA, the CDR3 is TGCAGTGCTAGGGGGTCTAACGGTCTAGCGGGAGTTCCCAATGAGCAGTTCTTC.

The chain couples TRBV12-3 or TRBV12-4 to TRBJ2-5, with 12 bases matching TRBD1. With V trimmed by 7 bases and J by 12 bases, 12 bases remained unmatched. The CDR3 extends over 14 amino acids. CDR3 nucleotides: TGTGCCAGCATGGGACAGGGGGCCCAAGAGACAAAGTACTTC. Amino acid sequence: CASMGQGAQETKYF.

This clone is judged medium-sized. The rearrangement links TRBV28 to TRBJ2-7, with 9 bases fitting TRBD1. Losses at the gene ends were 9 bases for V and 2 bases for J; bases not matched to a gene: 5. Germline CDR1 is MDHEN and CDR2 is SYDVKM. This CDR3 is 13 amino acids long. CDR3 coding DNA: TGTGCCAGTAGCAGACAGGGGGCCTACGAGCAGTACTTC. Translation gives CASSRQGAYEQYF.